The TCR beta chain under discussion was sequenced for a study of blood T cell repertoires in COVID-19 (dated by TCRdb to 2020 to 2021). Study-wide context: Samples covering the acute and convalescent phases of COVID-19 were provided by collaborators in the United States, Italy and Spain. A de-identified subject ID, COVID-19 status, age in years and sex were almost always included in the sample metadata. The prospective study material was composed of cDNA or gDNA derived from T cells, B-cell-depleted T cells, or PBMCs. Where available, HLA class I and class II types were taken from metadata supplied by the sample provider and were not determined by assay-based typing. The repertoires were made available in a free public database intended to serve as a resource for research on the immune response to SARS-CoV-2. Subjects who had been exposed to COVID-19, were actively infected with it, or had recovered from it provided the deeply sampled blood TCRbeta repertoires that made up the dataset. The samples were drawn from two sources: the first 160 participants of the ongoing ImmuneRACE study, and 1,254 subjects contributed by 6 global collaborators. The paper as a whole reports these results and caveats: Clinical and demographic metadata were provided uncurated, with the amount varying by source and participant.

At one collaborating source in Seattle, patients were enrolled during active infection and were followed longitudinally through the course of disease. Collaborating institutions collected whole blood in K2EDTA tubes following their own protocols. For TCRbeta analysis, collaborators shipped samples in one of three forms: frozen whole blood, isolated PBMCs, or DNA extracted from either of those sample types. TCRbeta CDR3 regions were amplified from genomic DNA using the immunoSEQ Assay, a bias-controlled multiplex PCR. The published analysis was carried out like this. The number of nucleated cells in each sample was estimated from the amplification of reference gene primers within the assay. To quantify the absolute abundance of each unique TCRbeta CDR3 rearrangement, sequence reads were collapsed and filtered. For each sample, productive Simpson clonality was calculated as the square root of Simpson's diversity index across productive rearrangements. TCRdb took over this immuneACCESS table, retaining in-frame rearrangements with V and J assigned. Such tables are incomplete; in checked studies, under half of the missing clones stem from an unresolved V gene, and the remainder is unexplained. V, J and clone size derive from that table, while D and trimming were established from the DNA sequence. Here the sample has under 100,000 clones; approximately 88% occur a single time. The leading ten clones occupy under 5.5% of the sample.

A word on this clone: The target of this receptor is not known. Per-base qualities were not stored, and no clone one base away is much larger.

Including cysteine and phenylalanine, the CDR3 has 13 amino acids. CDR3 DNA only is kept here, 39 bases in frame from base 1. V is clipped by 3 bases and J by 4 bases, and the sequence between their germline boundaries is 10 bases long. This receptor chain uses TRBV12-3 or TRBV12-4 and TRBJ2-7; the D gene assignment is ambiguous. This clonotype originated in a man in his sixties with COVID-19, enrolled during active disease. The sequencing input was peripheral blood. The base sequence is TGTGCCAGCAGTTTCGCCAGTACGTACGAGCAGTACTTC. It encodes CASSFASTYEQYF.